Below, 2 T cell receptor beta chains from the same sample are listed, as sequenced in a study of T cell responses to AZD1222 COVID-19 vaccine. Data came from immunoSEQ multiplex PCR; TCRdb stores just in-frame clones and leaves some out. This sample yields about 94,000 clones, of which roughly 90% are seen a single time; roughly 9% belongs to the top ten. The sequenced sample was peripheral blood, obtained on day 0 of AZD1222 vaccination. These receptors all come from an adult in good health.

The chain carries TRBV10-3 and TRBJ1-5; D remains ambiguous. In germline, CDR1 is ENHRY, CDR2 SYGVKD. Trimming cost V 3 bases and J 5 bases, with 11 bases left between them. This CDR3 has 14 amino acids. DNA for the CDR3: TGTGCCATCAGTGACCCCCGAGGGTATCAGCCCCAGCATTTT. Translated, it gives CAISDPRGYQPQHF.

The chain is built from TRBV7-2 and TRBJ1-2; D remains ambiguous. The V end was cut by 1 base, the J end by 8 bases, with 11 bases between. Germline-derived CDR1 and CDR2 are SGHTA and FQGNSA. There are 13 residues in the CDR3. For the CDR3, the DNA is TGTGCCAGCAGCTTAGGCGGAGTGTACGGCTACACCTTC. Protein product: CASSLGGVYGYTF.